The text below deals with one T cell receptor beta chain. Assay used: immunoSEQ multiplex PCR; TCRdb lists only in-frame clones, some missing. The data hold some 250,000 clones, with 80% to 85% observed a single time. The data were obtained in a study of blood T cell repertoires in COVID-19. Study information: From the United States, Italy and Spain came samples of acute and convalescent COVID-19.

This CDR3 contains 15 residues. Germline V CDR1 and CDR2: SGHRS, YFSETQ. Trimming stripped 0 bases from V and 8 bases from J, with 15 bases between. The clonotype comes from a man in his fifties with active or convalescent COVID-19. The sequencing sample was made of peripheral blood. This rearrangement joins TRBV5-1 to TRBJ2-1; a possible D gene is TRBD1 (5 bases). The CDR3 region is CASSLGGAQGDEQFF. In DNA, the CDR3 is TGCGCCAGCAGCTTGGGTGGGGCCCAAGGGGATGAGCAGTTCTTC. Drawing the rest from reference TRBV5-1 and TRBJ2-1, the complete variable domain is KAGVTQTPRYLIKTRGQQVTLSCSPISGHRSVSWYQQTPGQGLQFLFEYFSETQRNKGNFPGRFSGRQFSNSRSEMNVSTLELGDSALYLCASSLGGAQGDEQFFGPGTRLTVL.